The source of this T cell receptor beta chain is a study of cytomegalovirus exposure and HLA in healthy donors. Broader study findings: Productive rates of about 90% or about 30% were seen for most TCR beta V segments in an earlier analysis.

The PCR contained 60 Vbeta and 13 Jbeta primers. TCRdb keeps only in-frame clones here, not all; method: immunoSEQ multiplex PCR. In the table there are around 160,000 clones, approximately 80% of which are singletons. Trimming left V 1 base short and J 8 bases short, with 14 bases between. CDR1 and CDR2 from the germline V gene are GTSNPN and SVGIG (reference sequence). This CDR3 region has 13 residues. With regard to this clone: Antigen: not known.

The genes are TRBV30 and TRBJ1-2, with D possibly TRBD1 on 6 matching bases. Sequenced input: PBMCs. The origin of this receptor is a male donor in good health and CMV-seropositive. Here the CDR3 DNA reads TGTGCCTGGAGTGACCGGGGGGCGCAGGGCTACACCTTC. It codes for CAWSDRGAQGYTF.